This TCR beta chain was observed in a study of identical twins. TCRdb redid the calling of the 5' RACE reads with MiXCR, one entry per CDR3 protein. The repertoire holds hundreds of thousands of distinct CDR3 sequences, with 7.5% as singletons. Study observations and caveats: Within cord blood, abundant beta clonotypes carried fewer insertions, but memory repertoires showed no such trend. Models underestimated out-of-frame TCR alpha sharing in monozygotic twins.

This CDR3 contains 14 residues. The germline V gene has CDR1 MNHNS and CDR2 SASEGT. V was trimmed by 6 bases and J by 4 bases, leaving 14 bases between them. This clonotype appeared many times. No antigen is known for it. The same data also contributed to another study, on yellow fever vaccine responses in identical twins.

The TCR was taken from a woman aged 18-35 years in good health. The specimen sequenced was memory (CD45RO+) T cells sorted from blood. The chain recombines TRBV6-1 with TRBJ2-3; a weak D match, TRBD1 (5 bases). The CDR3 DNA reads as TGTGCCAGCAGAACCAGGGCTCAAGCAGATACGCAGTATTTT. This sequence encodes CASRTRAQADTQYF.